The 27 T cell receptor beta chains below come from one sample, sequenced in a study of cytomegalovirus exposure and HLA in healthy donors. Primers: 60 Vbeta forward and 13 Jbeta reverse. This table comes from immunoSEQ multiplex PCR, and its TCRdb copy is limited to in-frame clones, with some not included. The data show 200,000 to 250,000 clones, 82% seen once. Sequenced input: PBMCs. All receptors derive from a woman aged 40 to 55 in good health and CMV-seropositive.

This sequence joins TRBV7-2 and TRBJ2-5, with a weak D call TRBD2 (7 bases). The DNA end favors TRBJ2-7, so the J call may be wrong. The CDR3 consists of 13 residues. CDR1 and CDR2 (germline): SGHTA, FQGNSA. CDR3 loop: CASSDVGGDEQYF. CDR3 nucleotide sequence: TGTGCCAGCAGCGATGTAGGGGGGGACGAGCAGTACTTC.

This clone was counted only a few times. The CDR3 here is CASSPTLSRTGELFF. The CDR3 DNA follows: TGTGCCAGCAGTCCTACCTTGTCTCGGACCGGGGAGCTGTTTTTT. J is TRBJ2-2 and V is TRBV4-2, with D unclear. CDR1 is LGHNA, CDR2 YNFKEQ, per germline. V was pared by 6 bases and J by 5 bases, with 16 bases between. The CDR3 contains 15 residues.

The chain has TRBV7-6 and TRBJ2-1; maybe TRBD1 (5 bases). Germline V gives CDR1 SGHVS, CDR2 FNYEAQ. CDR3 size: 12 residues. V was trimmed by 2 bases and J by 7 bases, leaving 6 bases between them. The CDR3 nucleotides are TGTGCCAGCAGCTTAAGGGGAAATGAGCAGTTCTTC. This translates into CASSLRGNEQFF. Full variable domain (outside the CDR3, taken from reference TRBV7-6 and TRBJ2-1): GAGVSQSPRYKVTKRGQDVALRCDPISGHVSLYWYRQALGQGPEFLTYFNYEAQQDKSGLPNDRFSAERPEGSISTLTIQRTEQRDSAMYRCASSLRGNEQFFGPGTRLTVL.

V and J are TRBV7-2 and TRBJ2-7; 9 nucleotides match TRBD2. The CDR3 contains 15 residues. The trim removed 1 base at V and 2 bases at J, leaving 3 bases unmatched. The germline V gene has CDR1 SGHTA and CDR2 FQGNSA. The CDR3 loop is CASSLGAGGPYEQYF. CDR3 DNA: TGTGCCAGCAGCTTAGGGGCGGGAGGGCCCTACGAGCAGTACTTC.

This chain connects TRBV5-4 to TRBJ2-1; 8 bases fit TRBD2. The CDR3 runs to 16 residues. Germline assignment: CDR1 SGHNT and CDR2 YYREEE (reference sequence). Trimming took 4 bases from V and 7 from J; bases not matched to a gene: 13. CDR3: CASSAPGLAIGNEQFF. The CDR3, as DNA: TGTGCCAGCAGCGCGCCCGGACTAGCTATAGGAAATGAGCAGTTCTTC. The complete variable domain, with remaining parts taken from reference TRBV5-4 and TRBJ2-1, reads ETGVTQSPTHLIKTRGQQVTLRCSSQSGHNTVSWYQQALGQGPQFIFQYYREEENGRGNFPPRFSGLQFPNYSSELNVNALELDDSALYLCASSAPGLAIGNEQFFGPGTRLTVL.

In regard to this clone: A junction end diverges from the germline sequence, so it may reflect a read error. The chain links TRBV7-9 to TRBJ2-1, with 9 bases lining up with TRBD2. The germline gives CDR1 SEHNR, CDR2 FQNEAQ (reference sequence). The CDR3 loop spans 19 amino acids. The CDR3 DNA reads TGTTCCAGCAGCTTAGGGGTCTGGGGCGGGAGGGCCAGGATGGATGAGCAGTTCTTC. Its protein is CSSSLGVWGGRARMDEQFF.

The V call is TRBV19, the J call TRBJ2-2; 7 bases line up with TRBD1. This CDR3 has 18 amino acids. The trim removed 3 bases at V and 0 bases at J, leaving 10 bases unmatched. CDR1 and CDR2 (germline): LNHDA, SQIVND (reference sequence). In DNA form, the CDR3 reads TGTGCCAGTAGTATTCTTTGGACCGGGACAGCGAACACCGGGGAGCTGTTTTTT. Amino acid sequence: CASSILWTGTANTGELFF.

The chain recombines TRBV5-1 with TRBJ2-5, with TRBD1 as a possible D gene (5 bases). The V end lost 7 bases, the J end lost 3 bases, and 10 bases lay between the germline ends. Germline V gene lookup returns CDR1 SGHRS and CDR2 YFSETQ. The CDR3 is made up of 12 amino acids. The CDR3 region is CASRADKETQYF. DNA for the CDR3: TGCGCCAGCCGGGCGGACAAAGAGACCCAGTACTTC.

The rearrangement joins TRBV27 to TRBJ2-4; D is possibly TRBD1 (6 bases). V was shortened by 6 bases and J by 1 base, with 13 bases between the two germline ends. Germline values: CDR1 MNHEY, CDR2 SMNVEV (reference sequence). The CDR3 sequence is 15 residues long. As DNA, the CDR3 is TGTGCCAGCAGGCCGGGCAGGGGCGCCAAAAACATTCAGTACTTC. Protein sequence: CASRPGRGAKNIQYF.

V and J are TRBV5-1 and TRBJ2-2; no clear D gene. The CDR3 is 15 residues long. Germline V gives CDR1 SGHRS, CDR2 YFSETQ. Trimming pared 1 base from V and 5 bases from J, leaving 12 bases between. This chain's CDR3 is CASSLSGVQTGELFF. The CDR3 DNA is TGCGCCAGCAGCTTGTCTGGAGTGCAGACCGGGGAGCTGTTTTTT.

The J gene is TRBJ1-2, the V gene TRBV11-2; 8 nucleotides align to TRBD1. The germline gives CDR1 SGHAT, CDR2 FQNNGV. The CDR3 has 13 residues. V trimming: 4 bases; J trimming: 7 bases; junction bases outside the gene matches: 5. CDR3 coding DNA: TGTGCCAGCAGCTCCACAGGGGGGGGTGGCTACACCTTC. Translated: CASSSTGGGGYTF.

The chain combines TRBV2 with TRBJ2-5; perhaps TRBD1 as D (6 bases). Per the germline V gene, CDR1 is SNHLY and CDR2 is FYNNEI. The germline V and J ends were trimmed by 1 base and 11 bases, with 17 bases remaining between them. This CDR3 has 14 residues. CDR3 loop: CASSEGRGSVQQYF. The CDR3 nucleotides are TGTGCCAGCAGTGAAGGCAGGGGTTCCGTCCAGCAGTACTTC.

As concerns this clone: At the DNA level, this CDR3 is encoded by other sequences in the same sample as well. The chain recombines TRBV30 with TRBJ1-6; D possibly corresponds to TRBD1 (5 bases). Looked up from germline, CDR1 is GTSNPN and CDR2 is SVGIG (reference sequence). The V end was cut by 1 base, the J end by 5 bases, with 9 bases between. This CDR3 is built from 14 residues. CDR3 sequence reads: CAWSDTGDNSPLHF. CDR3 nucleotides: TGTGCCTGGAGTGATACGGGGGATAATTCACCCCTCCACTTT.

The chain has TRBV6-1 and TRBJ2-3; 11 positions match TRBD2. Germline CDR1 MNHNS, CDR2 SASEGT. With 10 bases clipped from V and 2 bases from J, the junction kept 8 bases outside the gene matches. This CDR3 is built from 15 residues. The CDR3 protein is CATLVAGGLTDTQYF. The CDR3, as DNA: TGTGCCACCCTTGTAGCGGGAGGGCTCACAGATACGCAGTATTTT.

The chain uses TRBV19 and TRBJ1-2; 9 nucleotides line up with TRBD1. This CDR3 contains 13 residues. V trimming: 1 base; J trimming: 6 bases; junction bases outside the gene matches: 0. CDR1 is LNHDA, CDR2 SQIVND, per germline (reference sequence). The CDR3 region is CASSIGTGDGYTF. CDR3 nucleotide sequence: TGTGCCAGTAGTATAGGGACAGGGGATGGCTACACCTTC. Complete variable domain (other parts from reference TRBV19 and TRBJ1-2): DGGITQSPKYLFRKEGQNVTLSCEQNLNHDAMYWYRQDPGQGLRLIYYSQIVNDFQKGDIAEGYSVSREKKESFPLTVTSAQKNPTAFYLCASSIGTGDGYTFGSGTRLTVV.

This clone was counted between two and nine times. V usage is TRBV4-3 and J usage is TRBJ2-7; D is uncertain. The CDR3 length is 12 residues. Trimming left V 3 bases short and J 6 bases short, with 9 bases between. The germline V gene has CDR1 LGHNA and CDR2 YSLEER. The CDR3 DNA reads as TGCGCCAGCAGCCAGGGCACAGCCGAGCAGTACTTC. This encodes CASSQGTAEQYF.

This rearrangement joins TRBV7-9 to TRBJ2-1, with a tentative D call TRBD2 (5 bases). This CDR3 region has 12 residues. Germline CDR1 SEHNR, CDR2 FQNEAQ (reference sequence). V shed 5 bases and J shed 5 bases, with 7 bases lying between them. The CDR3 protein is CASSLLDNEQFF. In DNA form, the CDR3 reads TGTGCCAGCAGCCTACTAGACAATGAGCAGTTCTTC.

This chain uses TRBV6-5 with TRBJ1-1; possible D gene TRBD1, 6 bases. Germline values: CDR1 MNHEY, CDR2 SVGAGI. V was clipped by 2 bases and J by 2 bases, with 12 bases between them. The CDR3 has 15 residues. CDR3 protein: CASSYEAGANTEAFF. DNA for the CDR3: TGTGCCAGCAGTTACGAGGCAGGGGCCAACACTGAAGCTTTCTTT.

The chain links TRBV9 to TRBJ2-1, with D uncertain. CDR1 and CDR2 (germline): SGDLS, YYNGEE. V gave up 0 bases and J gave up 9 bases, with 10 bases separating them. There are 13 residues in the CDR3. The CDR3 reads CASSVVGVSEQFF. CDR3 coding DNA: TGTGCCAGCAGCGTAGTAGGAGTTAGTGAGCAGTTCTTC.

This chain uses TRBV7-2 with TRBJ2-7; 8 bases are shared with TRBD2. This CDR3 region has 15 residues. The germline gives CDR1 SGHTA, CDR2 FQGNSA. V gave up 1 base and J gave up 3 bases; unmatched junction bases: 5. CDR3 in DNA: TGTGCCAGCAGCTTAGTTGCGGGGGGTGACTACGAGCAGTACTTC. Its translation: CASSLVAGGDYEQYF.

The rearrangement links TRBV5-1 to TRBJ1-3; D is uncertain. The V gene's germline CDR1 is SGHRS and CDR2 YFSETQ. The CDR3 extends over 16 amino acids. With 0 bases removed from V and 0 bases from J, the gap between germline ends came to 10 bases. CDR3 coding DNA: TGCGCCAGCAGCTTGGGGCAGGTCATCTCTGGAAACACCATATATTTT. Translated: CASSLGQVISGNTIYF. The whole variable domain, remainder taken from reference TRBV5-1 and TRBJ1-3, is KAGVTQTPRYLIKTRGQQVTLSCSPISGHRSVSWYQQTPGQGLQFLFEYFSETQRNKGNFPGRFSGRQFSNSRSEMNVSTLELGDSALYLCASSLGQVISGNTIYFGEGSWLTVV.

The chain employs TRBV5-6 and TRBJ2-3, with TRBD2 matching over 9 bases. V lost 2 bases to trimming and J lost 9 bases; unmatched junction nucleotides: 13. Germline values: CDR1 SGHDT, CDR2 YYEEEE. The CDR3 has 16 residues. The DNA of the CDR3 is TGTGCCAGCAGCTTTGTACAGCGGGGGGTTATAGGGACGCAGTATTTT. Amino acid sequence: CASSFVQRGVIGTQYF.

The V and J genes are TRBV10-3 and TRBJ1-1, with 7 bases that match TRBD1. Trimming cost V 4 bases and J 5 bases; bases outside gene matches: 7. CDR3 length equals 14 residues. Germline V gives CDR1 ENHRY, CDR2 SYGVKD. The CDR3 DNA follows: TGTGCCATCAGTGTGACAGGGAGTGAGACTGAAGCTTTCTTT. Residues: CAISVTGSETEAFF.

This CDR3 reads CASSPPVNTEAFF. The CDR3 region has the DNA TGCGCCAGCAGTCCCCCAGTGAACACTGAAGCTTTCTTT. This chain joins TRBV10-1 and TRBJ1-1; no reliable D call. The germline V and J ends were trimmed by 5 bases and 0 bases, with 7 bases remaining between them. Germline V gene data show CDR1 as WNHNN and CDR2 as SYGVQD (reference sequence). CDR3 length equals 13 residues.

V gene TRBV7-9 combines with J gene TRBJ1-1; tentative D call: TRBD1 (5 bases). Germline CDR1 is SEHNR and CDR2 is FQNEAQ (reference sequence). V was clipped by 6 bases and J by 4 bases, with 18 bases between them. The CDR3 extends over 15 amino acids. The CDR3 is CASSFEGRRSTEAFF. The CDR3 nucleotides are TGTGCCAGCAGTTTCGAGGGGAGGAGAAGCACTGAAGCTTTCTTT.

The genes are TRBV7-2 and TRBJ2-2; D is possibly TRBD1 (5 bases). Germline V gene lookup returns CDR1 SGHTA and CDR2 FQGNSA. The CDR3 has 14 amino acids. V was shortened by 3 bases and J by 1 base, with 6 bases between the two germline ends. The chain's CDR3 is CASSFGQNTGELFF. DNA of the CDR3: TGTGCCAGCAGCTTCGGACAGAACACCGGGGAGCTGTTTTTT.

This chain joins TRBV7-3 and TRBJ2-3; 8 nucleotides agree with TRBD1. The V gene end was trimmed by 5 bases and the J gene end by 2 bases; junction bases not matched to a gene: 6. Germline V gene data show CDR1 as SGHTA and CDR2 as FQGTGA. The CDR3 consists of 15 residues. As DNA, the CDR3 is TGTGCCAGCAGCCCGTCAGGGGGCCACACAGATACGCAGTATTTT. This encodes CASSPSGGHTDTQYF.